This T cell receptor beta chain was sequenced for a study of CD8+CD57+ T cells in acquired aplastic anemia. The overall study: Yields of DNA that came from sorted CD4+ and CD8+ cells averaged 3.2 ug.

This CDR3 has 17 amino acids. The germline CDR1 and CDR2 sequences are MNHNS and SASEGT. Researchers used genomic DNA as the template to profile TCR beta VDJ and CDR3. Via MiXCR, TCRdb re-called the reads, giving one row per CDR3 protein. Altogether 160,000 or so distinct CDR3 sequences are present, more than 45% being singletons, with the ten largest covering roughly 1.1%. Patients chosen for sequencing had shown CD8+CD57+ cell expansion by flow cytometry. Severe acquired aplastic anemia was the diagnosis recorded for all patients. Study findings and constraints: Roughly 28 was the count of CD8+ CDR3 sequences that patients shared with controls.

On this clonotype itself: Its antigen is currently unknown. The germline gene is not matched at one end of the junction; a read error may be the cause.

The chain is built from TRBV6-1 and TRBJ2-3; D is perhaps TRBD1 or TRBD2 (6 bases each). Material for sequencing was sorted CD4+, CD8+, or CD8+CD57+ T cells (not recorded which) from PBMCs. The sequence was obtained from a human donor with aplastic anemia. The CDR3 loop is CASSGGAWGGITGTQYF. In nucleotides, the CDR3 is TGTGCCAGCAGTGGGGGGGCCTGGGGCGGGATCACAGGTACGCAGTATTTT.